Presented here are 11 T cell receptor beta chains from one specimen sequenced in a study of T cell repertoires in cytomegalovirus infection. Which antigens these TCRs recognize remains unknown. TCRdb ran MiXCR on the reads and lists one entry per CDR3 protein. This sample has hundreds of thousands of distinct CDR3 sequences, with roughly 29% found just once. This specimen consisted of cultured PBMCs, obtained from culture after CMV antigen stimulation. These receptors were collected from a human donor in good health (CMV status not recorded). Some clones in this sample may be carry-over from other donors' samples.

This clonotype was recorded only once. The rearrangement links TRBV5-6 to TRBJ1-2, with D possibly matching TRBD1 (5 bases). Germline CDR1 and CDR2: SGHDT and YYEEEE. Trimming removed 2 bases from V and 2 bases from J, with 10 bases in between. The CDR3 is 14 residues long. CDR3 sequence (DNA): TGTGCCAGCAGCTTCAGGGCGCGAAACTATGGCTACACCTTC. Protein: CASSFRARNYGYTF. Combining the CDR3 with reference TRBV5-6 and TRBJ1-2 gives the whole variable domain DAGVTQSPTHLIKTRGQQVTLRCSPKSGHDTVSWYQQALGQGPQFIFQYYEEEERQRGNFPDRFSGHQFPNYSSELNVNALLLGDSALYLCASSFRARNYGYTFGSGTRLTVV.

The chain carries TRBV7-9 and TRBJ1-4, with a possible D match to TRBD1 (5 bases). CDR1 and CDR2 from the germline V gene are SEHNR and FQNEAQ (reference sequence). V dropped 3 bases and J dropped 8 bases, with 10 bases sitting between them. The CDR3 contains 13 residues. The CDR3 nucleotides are TGTGCCAGCAGCTTCGCTGCAGGGGAAAAACTGTTTTTT. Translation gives CASSFAAGEKLFF.

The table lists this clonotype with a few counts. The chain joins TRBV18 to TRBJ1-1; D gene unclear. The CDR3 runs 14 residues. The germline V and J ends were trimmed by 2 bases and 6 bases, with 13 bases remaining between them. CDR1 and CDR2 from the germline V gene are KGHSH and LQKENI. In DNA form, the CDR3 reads TGTGCCAGCTCACCATCTCCCCGGATTGCTGAAGCTTTCTTT. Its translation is CASSPSPRIAEAFF.

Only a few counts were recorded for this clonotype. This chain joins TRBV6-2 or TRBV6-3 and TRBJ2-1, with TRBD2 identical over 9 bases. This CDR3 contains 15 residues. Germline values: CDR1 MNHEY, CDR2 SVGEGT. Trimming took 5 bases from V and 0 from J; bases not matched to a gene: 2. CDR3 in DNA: TGTGCCAGCAGTGCGACTAGCGGCTCCTACAATGAGCAGTTCTTC. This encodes CASSATSGSYNEQFF.

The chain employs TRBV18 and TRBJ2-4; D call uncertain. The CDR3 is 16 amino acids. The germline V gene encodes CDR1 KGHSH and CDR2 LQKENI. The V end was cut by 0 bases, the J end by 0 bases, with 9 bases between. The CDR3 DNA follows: TGTGCCAGCTCACCACCGTCAAGCTTAGCCAAAAACATTCAGTACTTC. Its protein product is CASSPPSSLAKNIQYF.

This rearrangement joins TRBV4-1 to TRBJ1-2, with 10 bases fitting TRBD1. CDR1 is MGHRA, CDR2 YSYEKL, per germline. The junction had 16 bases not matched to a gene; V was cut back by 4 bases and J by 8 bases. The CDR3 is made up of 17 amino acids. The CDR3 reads CASSPYEVTGGRVGYTF. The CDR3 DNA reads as TGCGCCAGCAGCCCCTATGAAGTGACAGGGGGCCGGGTAGGCTACACCTTC.

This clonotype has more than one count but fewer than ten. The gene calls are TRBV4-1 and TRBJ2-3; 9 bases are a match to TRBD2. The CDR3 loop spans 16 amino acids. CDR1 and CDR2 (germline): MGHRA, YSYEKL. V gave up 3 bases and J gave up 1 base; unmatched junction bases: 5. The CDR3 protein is CASSQSGGSGTDTQYF. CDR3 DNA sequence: TGCGCCAGCAGCCAGAGCGGGGGGTCCGGCACAGATACGCAGTATTTT.

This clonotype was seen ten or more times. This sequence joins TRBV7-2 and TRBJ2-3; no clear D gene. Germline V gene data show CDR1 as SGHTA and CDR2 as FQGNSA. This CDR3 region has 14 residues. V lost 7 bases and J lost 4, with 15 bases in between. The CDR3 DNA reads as TGTGCCAGCAAATTAACCATGAGCTCAGATACGCAGTATTTT. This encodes CASKLTMSSDTQYF.

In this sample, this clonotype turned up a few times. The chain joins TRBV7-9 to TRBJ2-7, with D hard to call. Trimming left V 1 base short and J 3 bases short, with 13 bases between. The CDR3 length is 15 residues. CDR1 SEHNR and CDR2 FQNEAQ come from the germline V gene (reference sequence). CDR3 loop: CASSLEVGKIYEQYF. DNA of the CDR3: TGTGCCAGCAGCTTAGAAGTAGGGAAAATCTACGAGCAGTACTTC.

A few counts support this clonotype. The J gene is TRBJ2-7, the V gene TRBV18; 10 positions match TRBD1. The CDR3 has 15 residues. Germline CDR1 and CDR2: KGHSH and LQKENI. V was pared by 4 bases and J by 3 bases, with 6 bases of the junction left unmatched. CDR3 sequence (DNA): TGTGCCAGCTCACTGGGACAGGGGAGCCACTACGAGCAGTACTTC. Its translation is CASSLGQGSHYEQYF.

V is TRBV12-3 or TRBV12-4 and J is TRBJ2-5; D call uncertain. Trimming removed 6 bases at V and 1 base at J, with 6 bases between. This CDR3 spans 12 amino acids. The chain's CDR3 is CASSRTQETQYF. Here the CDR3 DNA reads TGTGCCAGCAGCAGGACCCAAGAGACCCAGTACTTC.